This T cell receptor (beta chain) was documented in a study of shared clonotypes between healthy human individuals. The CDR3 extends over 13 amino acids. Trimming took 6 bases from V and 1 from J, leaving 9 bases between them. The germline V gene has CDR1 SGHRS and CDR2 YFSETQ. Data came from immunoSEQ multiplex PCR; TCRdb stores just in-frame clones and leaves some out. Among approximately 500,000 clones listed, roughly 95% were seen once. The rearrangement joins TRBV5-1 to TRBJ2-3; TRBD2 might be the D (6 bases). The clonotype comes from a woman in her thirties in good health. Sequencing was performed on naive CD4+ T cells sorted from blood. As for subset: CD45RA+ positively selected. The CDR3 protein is CASTGGGTDTQYF. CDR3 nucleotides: TGCGCCAGCACCGGAGGGGGCACAGATACGCAGTATTTT.